The source of this T cell receptor beta chain is a study of T-cell memory formation after mild COVID-19 (dated by TCRdb to about 2021). Study-wide context: TCR sequence clusters from the two donors were largely donor specific. The cohort was made up of two young adult volunteers, one female and one male, who were previously healthy. In two donors, T-cell clones that expanded and contracted after mild COVID-19 were followed by sequencing TCRalpha and TCRbeta repertoires longitudinally. Here is what the overall study found, with its caveats: Some responding clones were found in pre-infection memory, which suggests that pre-existing cross-reactive memory T cells took part in the SARS-CoV-2 response. From day 15 to 85, contracting clones showed balanced CD4/CD8 phenotypes, whereas a second wave of clones that expanded from day 15 to 37 leaned towards CD4+. SARS-CoV-2 specificity was not confirmed for the second-wave clones peaking on day 37. Contracting CD4+ clones appeared mostly in the CM and EM memory subsets, whereas CD8+ clones were enriched in EMRA. The study included only a couple of mild cases, and larger cohorts that include severe cases with pre-infection samples were judged to be necessary.

CDR1 and CDR2, looked up from the germline V gene, are SGHVS and FQNEAQ. Measured from the cysteine to the phenylalanine, the CDR3 is 14 residues long. Kept here is only the CDR3 DNA, which spans 42 bases and is read in frame from base 1. The junction shows trimming of 3 bases on V and 7 bases on J, and the gene matches do not reach 3 bases of it. TCRdb lists the instrument as Illumina NovaSeq 6000. TCRalpha and TCRbeta cDNA libraries were built by 5'RACE with constant-segment primers, adding sample barcodes and unique molecular identifiers. RNA was extracted from every sample with Trizol reagent. Libraries were amplified in two PCR steps, with a second sample barcode and Illumina TruSeq adapters added in the second step. Libraries were sequenced on an Illumina NovaSeq with 2 x 150 bp paired-end reads. The original pipeline was this. Reads were demultiplexed and collapsed into UMI-guided consensus sequences with migec v1.2.7. Using mixcr v2.1.11, UMI consensuses were aligned to TRA and TRB V and J templates and then assembled into clonotypes. Clonotypes were classified as expanded or contracted when called significant by both edgeR and NoisET, with noise models trained on biological replicates. For edgeR calls, a false discovery rate-adjusted p below 0.01 and a log2 fold-change threshold of 1 were applied. As an exploratory analysis of dynamics, PCA with hierarchical clustering was applied to max-normalized trajectories of the 1000 most abundant clonotypes. Separately sequenced CD4+ and CD8+ repertoires were used to assign the CD4 or CD8 phenotype of responding clones. The public sequencing data were trimmed at Q25 with fastp and processed into clonotypes with MiXCR by TCRdb, which kept only in-frame beta chains. A single entry per CDR3 protein holds the most common genes and DNA from its merged rows. TCRdb's processing, not the authors', yielded these V and J calls. In all, the sample holds 300,000 to 400,000 distinct CDR3 sequences, and more than 20% of those were seen once. The ten largest clonotypes hold 12% of the sample.

PBMCs were isolated by Ficoll-Paque density gradient centrifugation. This clonotype was recorded a few times. Its antigen specificity is not known. Within one base of it there is no much larger clone, and no base qualities were kept. The receptor chain draws on TRBV7-8 and TRBJ2-1; the central 10 bases match TRBD1. The sequenced sample consisted of PBMCs or a T cell subset sorted from them (not recorded which). The receptor comes from an adult woman who had mild COVID-19 (a few samples of this study predate the infection). The sample titles of this study are shuffled in the database, so cell type and time point are left out; the donor was told from shared clones. The CDR3 sequence is CASSFGTGANEQFF. The base sequence is TGTGCCAGCAGCTTTGGGACAGGGGCAAATGAGCAGTTCTTC. The full variable domain, completed from the reference TRBV7-8 and TRBJ2-1 proteins outside the CDR3, reads GAGVSQSPRYKVAKRGQDVALRCDPISGHVSLFWYQQALGQGPEFLTYFQNEAQLDKSGLPSDRFFAERPEGSVSTLKIQRTQQEDSAVYLCASSFGTGANEQFFGPGTRLTVL.